The rows below give T cell receptor beta chains drawn from one sample of a study of blood T cells in healthy people across ages. MiXCR was run by TCRdb on the 5' RACE reads, yielding one entry per CDR3 protein. The sample has some 1,000,000 distinct CDR3 sequences; around 25% are singletons. These sequences were also reported in another study, on T cells of mothers and their children.

Sequenced: blood. The receptors originated from a girl aged 2-10 years in good health. CDR3s include the opening cysteine and the closing phenylalanine or tryptophan. Fields, in order: D gene, J gene, clone size, V gene, CDR3 protein, CDR3 DNA. The D gene is left open where the match is weak. Size values are once, few and many counts, or a class for expanded clones, and some rows have none.

D: -
J: TRBJ2-5
size: few
V: TRBV7-9
CDR3: CASNYGGGSETQYF
DNA: TGTGCCAGCAACTATGGAGGGGGGTCAGAGACCCAGTACTTC

D: -
J: TRBJ2-2
size: -
V: TRBV5-5
CDR3: CASSRDTLEWTGELFF
DNA: TGTGCCAGCAGCCGGGACACCCTAGAGTGGACCGGGGAGCTGTTTTTT

D: -
J: TRBJ1-6
size: -
V: TRBV15
CDR3: CATSNPGAGSPLHF
DNA: TGTGCCACCAGCAACCCGGGGGCTGGATCACCCCTCCACTTT

D: -
J: TRBJ2-5
size: few
V: TRBV7-9
CDR3: CASSLFWEGEETQYF
DNA: TGTGCCAGCAGCTTATTTTGGGAGGGGGAAGAGACCCAGTACTTC

D: -
J: TRBJ1-1
size: few
V: TRBV6-1
CDR3: CASSEGYGNTEAFF
DNA: TGTGCCAGCAGTGAAGGCTACGGGAACACTGAAGCTTTCTTT

D: TRBD1
J: TRBJ2-1
size: -
V: TRBV12-3/TRBV12-4
CDR3: CASSLGQGARFDEQFF
DNA: TGTGCCAGCAGCCTCGGACAGGGGGCGAGATTCGATGAGCAGTTCTTC

D: TRBD1
J: TRBJ2-1
size: few
V: TRBV4-2
CDR3: CATRATGYESNEQFF
DNA: TGTGCCACCCGCGCGACAGGGTATGAAAGCAATGAGCAGTTCTTC

D: -
J: TRBJ2-7
size: few
V: TRBV9
CDR3: CASSVVRDDEQYF
DNA: TGTGCTAGCAGCGTAGTAAGGGACGACGAGCAGTACTTC

D: -
J: TRBJ1-1
size: few
V: TRBV9
CDR3: CASSPRVGTEAFF
DNA: TGTGCCAGCAGCCCCCGGGTTGGCACTGAAGCTTTCTTT

D: -
J: TRBJ2-1
size: many
V: TRBV27
CDR3: CASSPPTYNEQFF
DNA: TGTGCCAGCAGTCCTCCTACCTACAATGAGCAGTTCTTC

D: -
J: TRBJ2-2
size: few
V: TRBV29-1
CDR3: CSVPVGDTGELFF
DNA: TGCAGCGTTCCGGTCGGCGACACCGGGGAGCTGTTTTTT

D: -
J: TRBJ2-7
size: few
V: TRBV2
CDR3: CASKGAPETYEQYF
DNA: TGTGCCAGCAAAGGGGCTCCGGAAACCTACGAGCAGTACTTC

D: TRBD2
J: TRBJ2-7
size: few
V: TRBV7-8
CDR3: CASSQLAGGLPYEQYF
DNA: TGTGCCAGCAGCCAACTAGCGGGGGGTCTCCCCTACGAGCAGTACTTC

D: -
J: TRBJ1-1
size: few
V: TRBV29-1
CDR3: CSVVDDMNTEAFF
DNA: TGCAGCGTTGTGGATGATATGAACACTGAAGCTTTCTTT

D: -
J: TRBJ1-2
size: once
V: TRBV7-9
CDR3: CASAITPGDYGYTF
DNA: TGTGCCAGCGCAATAACCCCAGGGGACTATGGCTACACCTTC

D: -
J: TRBJ1-2
size: -
V: TRBV28
CDR3: CASSRSGTNYGYTF
DNA: TGTGCCAGCAGCCGCTCAGGAACTAACTATGGCTACACCTTC

D: -
J: TRBJ2-5
size: -
V: TRBV6-1
CDR3: CASSSWEQYF
DNA: TGTGCCAGCAGTTCATGGGAGCAGTACTTC

D: -
J: TRBJ2-3
size: -
V: TRBV5-5
CDR3: CASSFEIDFTDTQYF
DNA: TGTGCCAGCAGCTTCGAAATTGATTTCACAGATACGCAGTATTTT

D: -
J: TRBJ2-7
size: -
V: TRBV7-9
CDR3: CASSPKGRQIYEQYF
DNA: TGTGCCAGCAGCCCGAAGGGCCGTCAGATCTACGAGCAGTACTTC

D: -
J: TRBJ2-2
size: -
V: TRBV20-1
CDR3: CSARDPKNTGELFF
DNA: TGCAGTGCTAGAGATCCTAAGAACACCGGGGAGCTGTTTTTT

D: -
J: TRBJ2-5
size: -
V: TRBV20-1
CDR3: CSAQPGGRETQYF
DNA: TGCAGTGCTCAGCCCGGGGGTCGAGAGACCCAGTACTTC

D: -
J: TRBJ2-5
size: -
V: TRBV5-1
CDR3: CASSKILEQETQYF
DNA: TGCGCCAGCAGCAAGATACTGGAGCAAGAGACCCAGTACTTC

D: TRBD2
J: TRBJ2-1
size: -
V: TRBV5-1
CDR3: CASSPLNSGSTYNEQFF
DNA: TGCGCCAGCAGCCCCTTAAATAGCGGGAGCACCTACAATGAGCAGTTCTTC

D: -
J: TRBJ1-2
size: -
V: TRBV4-1
CDR3: CASSQDSPDGDYGYTF
DNA: TGCGCCAGCAGCCAAGATAGTCCCGACGGGGACTATGGCTACACCTTC

D: TRBD1
J: TRBJ1-1
size: once
V: TRBV29-1
CDR3: CSAEGARGDTGAFF
DNA: TGCAGCGCCGAGGGGGCGCGGGGTGACACTGGAGCTTTCTTT

D: TRBD1
J: TRBJ1-2
size: few
V: TRBV29-1
CDR3: CSVEDRVSTNYGYTF
DNA: TGCAGCGTTGAGGACAGGGTGTCTACTAACTATGGCTACACCTTC

D: TRBD1
J: TRBJ2-1
size: -
V: TRBV4-2
CDR3: CASSQERTGGGYNEQFF
DNA: TGTGCCAGCAGCCAAGAGCGGACAGGGGGCGGGTACAATGAGCAGTTCTTC

D: TRBD1
J: TRBJ1-2
size: few
V: TRBV28
CDR3: CASSILTGDRFWGYTF
DNA: TGTGCCAGCAGTATTCTTACAGGGGATAGGTTTTGGGGCTACACCTTC

D: -
J: TRBJ2-3
size: -
V: TRBV24-1
CDR3: CATSEPRESPDTQYF
DNA: TGTGCCACCAGTGAGCCCCGGGAGAGCCCAGATACGCAGTATTTT

D: -
J: TRBJ2-4
size: -
V: TRBV4-2
CDR3: CASSQVVAKNIQYF
DNA: TGTGCCAGCAGCCAAGTGGTAGCCAAAAACATTCAGTACTTC

D: -
J: TRBJ2-7
size: few
V: TRBV20-1
CDR3: CSAMDSLYEQYF
DNA: TGCAGTGCTATGGACTCCCTCTACGAGCAGTACTTC